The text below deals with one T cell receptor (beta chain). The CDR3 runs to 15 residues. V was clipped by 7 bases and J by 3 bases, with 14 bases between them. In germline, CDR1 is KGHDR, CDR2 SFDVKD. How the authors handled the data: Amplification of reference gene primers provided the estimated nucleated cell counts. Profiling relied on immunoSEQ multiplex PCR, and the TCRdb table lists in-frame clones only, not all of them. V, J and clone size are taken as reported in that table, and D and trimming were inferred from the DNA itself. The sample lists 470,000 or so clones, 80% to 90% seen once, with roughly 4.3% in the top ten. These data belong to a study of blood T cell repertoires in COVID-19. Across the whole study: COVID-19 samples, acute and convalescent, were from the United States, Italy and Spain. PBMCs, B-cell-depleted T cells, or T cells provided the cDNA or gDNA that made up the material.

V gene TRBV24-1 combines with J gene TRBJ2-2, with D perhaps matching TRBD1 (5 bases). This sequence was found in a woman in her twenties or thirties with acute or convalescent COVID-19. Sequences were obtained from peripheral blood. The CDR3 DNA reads TGTGCCACCAGAGCCCCGGACACAGACACCGGGGAGCTGTTTTTT. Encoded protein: CATRAPDTDTGELFF.